The clone carrying this TCR beta chain was observed many times. This sample's TCRbeta library carried unique molecular identifier barcodes. TCRdb re-called the PCR reads through MiXCR, storing one row per CDR3 protein. The sample records hundreds of thousands of distinct CDR3 sequences, 16% being singletons. This sample is part of a study of T-cell reconstitution after alpha-beta-depleted transplantation in children. CDR3 length: 13 residues. The germline V gene has CDR1 SGHKS and CDR2 YYEKEE (reference sequence). V lost 4 bases and J 5 bases, leaving 10 bases between the germline ends. The rearrangement links TRBV5-5 to TRBJ2-1; D remains unclear. The origin of this receptor is a human donor who donated a stem cell graft to a child with acute myeloid leukemia. This sample comprised PBMCs from the stem cell graft donor, obtained from the stem cell graft. The chain's CDR3 is CASSRPWHNEQFF. Written as DNA, the CDR3 is TGTGCCAGCAGCCGCCCCTGGCACAATGAGCAGTTCTTC.